The TCR beta chain under discussion was sequenced for a study of blood T cells in healthy people across ages. Study summary: There was about one barcoded beta molecule captured by template switching per two T cells. Study-wide results and limits: TCR beta diversity per million T cells fell roughly linearly with age. Any conclusive comparison of naive versus antigen-experienced cells was prevented by using unsorted PBMCs.

This CDR3 spans 16 amino acids. CDR1 is SGHKS and CDR2 is YYEKEE in the germline V gene (reference sequence). V lost 3 bases and J 0 bases, leaving 13 bases between the germline ends. PCR was performed a second time for roughly 7 to 12 cycles using a sample-barcoded 5' primer and a J-beta primer mix. Every sample produced at least 2.5 million CDR3-containing paired-end reads. TCRdb used MiXCR to reprocess the 5' RACE reads, holding one entry per CDR3 protein. Counted here are fewer than 800,000 distinct CDR3 sequences, around 21% occurring once; the ten biggest clones make up around 3.4%. This clonotype was observed a single time. Its antigen is unidentified.

Sample: blood. The clonotype comes from a man between 70 and 80 years old in good health. The chain has TRBV5-5 and TRBJ2-1; no reliable D call. The CDR3 sequence is CASSSDGGSSYNEQFF. The CDR3 DNA reads TGTGCCAGCAGCTCGGATGGCGGCAGCTCCTACAATGAGCAGTTCTTC.